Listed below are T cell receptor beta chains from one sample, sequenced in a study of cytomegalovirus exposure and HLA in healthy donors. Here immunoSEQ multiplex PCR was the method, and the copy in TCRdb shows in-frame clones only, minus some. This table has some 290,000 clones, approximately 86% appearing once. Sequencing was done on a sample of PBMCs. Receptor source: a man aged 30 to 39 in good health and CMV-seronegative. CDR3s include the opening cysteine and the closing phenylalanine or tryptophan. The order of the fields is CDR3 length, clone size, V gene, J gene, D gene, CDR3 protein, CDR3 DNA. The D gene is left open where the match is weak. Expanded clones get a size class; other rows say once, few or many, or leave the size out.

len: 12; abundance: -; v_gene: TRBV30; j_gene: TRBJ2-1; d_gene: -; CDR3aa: CAWSIEYNEQFF; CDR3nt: TGTGCCTGGAGTATCGAGTACAATGAGCAGTTCTTC
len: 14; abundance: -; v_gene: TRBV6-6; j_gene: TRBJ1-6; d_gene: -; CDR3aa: CASSSQAYNSPLHF; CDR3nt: TGTGCCAGCAGTTCCCAGGCCTATAATTCACCCCTCCACTTT
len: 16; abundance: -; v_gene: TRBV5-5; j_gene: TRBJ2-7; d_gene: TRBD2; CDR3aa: CASSLGMPGGLREQYF; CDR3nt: TGTGCCAGCAGCTTGGGTATGCCGGGGGGACTCCGCGAGCAGTACTTC
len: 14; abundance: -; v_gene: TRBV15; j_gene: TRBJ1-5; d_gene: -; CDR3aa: CATSREQQNQPQHF; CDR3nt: TGTGCCACCAGCAGAGAGCAACAAAATCAGCCCCAGCATTTT
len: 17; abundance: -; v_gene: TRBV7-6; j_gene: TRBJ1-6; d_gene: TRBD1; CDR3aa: CASSQGQGNLEGSPLHF; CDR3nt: TGTGCCAGCAGCCAGGGACAGGGTAATTTAGAGGGTTCACCCCTCCACTTT
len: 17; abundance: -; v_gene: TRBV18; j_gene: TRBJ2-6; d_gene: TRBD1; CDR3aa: CASSYGTADSGANVLTF; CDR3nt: TGTGCCAGCTCATACGGGACAGCAGACTCTGGGGCCAACGTCCTGACTTTC
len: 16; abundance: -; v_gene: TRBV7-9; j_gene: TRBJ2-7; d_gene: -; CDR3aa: CASSLAGQESSYEQYF; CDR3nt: TGTGCCAGCAGCTTAGCGGGGCAGGAGAGCTCCTACGAGCAGTACTTC
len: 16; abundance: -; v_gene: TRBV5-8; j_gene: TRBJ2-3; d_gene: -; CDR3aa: CASSAGEAPSTDTQYF; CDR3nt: TGTGCCAGCAGCGCCGGGGAAGCGCCTAGCACAGATACGCAGTATTTT
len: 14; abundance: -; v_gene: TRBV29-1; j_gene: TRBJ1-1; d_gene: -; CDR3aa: CSVLGKGGNTEAFF; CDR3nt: TGCAGCGTTCTCGGAAAAGGAGGGAACACTGAAGCTTTCTTT
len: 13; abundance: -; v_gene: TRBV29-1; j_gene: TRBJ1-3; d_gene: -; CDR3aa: CSVGGGSGNTIYF; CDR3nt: TGCAGCGTTGGGGGAGGGTCTGGAAACACCATATATTTT
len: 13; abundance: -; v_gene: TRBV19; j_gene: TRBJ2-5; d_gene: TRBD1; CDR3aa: CATRGTVQETQYF; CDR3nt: TGTGCCACTAGGGGGACAGTCCAAGAGACCCAGTACTTC
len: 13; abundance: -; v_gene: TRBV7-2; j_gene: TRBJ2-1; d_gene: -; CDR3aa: CASSLWDNNEQFF; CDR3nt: TGTGCCAGCAGCTTATGGGACAACAATGAGCAGTTCTTC
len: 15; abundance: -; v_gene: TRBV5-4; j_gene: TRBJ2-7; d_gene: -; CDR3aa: CASSPPRGLPYEQYF; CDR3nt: TGTGCCAGCAGCCCCCCACGAGGCCTTCCCTACGAGCAGTACTTC
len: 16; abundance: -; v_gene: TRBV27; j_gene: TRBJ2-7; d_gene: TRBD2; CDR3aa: CASSLHMTSGSYEQYF; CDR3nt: TGTGCCAGCAGTTTGCACATGACTAGCGGTTCCTACGAGCAGTACTTC
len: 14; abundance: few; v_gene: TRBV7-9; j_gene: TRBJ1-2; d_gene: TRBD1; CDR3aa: CASSSGTGNYGYTF; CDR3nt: TGTGCCAGCAGCTCTGGGACAGGGAACTATGGCTACACCTTC